This TCR beta chain is from a study of tumor-infiltrating lymphocytes in primary liver carcinoma. Study background: Men and women, 30 to 69 years of age, made up the patients. General study findings and limits: Tumors reached a significantly greater top-250-clone fraction than blood did (p = 0.039).

cDNA specific to TCR beta was made from 500 ng of total RNA, with a constant-region primer employed for priming. For TCR beta, libraries were produced by three nested multiplex PCR rounds using slightly modified ARM-PCR. Primers for the first two PCR rounds were TRBV1-TRBV30 forward primers and a C-beta reverse primer (10 cycles per round). One entry per CDR3 protein results from TCRdb running MiXCR on the multiplex PCR reads. The data contain roughly 53,000 distinct CDR3 sequences, about 80% of them seen just once; the ten biggest clones take up roughly 26%. Details on this clonotype: The antigen is not known. One end of the junction does not line up with germline, which may come from a read error.

Both RNA and DNA were isolated together from around 20-30 mg of bulk tissue that had not been sorted. Resection treated the patients' primary liver carcinoma. The patients lived with chronic HBV infection and had not yet received any treatment. The CDR3 runs to 14 residues. CDR1 is MNHNS, CDR2 SASEGT, per germline. The clonotype originates from a man in his forties with primary liver carcinoma and hepatitis B virus infection. Input material: liver tumor tissue from sampling region 2. Documented subset: tumor region T2, inferior pole. The chain has TRBV6-1 and TRBJ2-5, with D uncertain. The CDR3 DNA sequence: TGTACCAGCAGTGAAGATGCAGGTCTGGAGACCCAGTACTTC. Its protein is CTSSEDAGLETQYF.